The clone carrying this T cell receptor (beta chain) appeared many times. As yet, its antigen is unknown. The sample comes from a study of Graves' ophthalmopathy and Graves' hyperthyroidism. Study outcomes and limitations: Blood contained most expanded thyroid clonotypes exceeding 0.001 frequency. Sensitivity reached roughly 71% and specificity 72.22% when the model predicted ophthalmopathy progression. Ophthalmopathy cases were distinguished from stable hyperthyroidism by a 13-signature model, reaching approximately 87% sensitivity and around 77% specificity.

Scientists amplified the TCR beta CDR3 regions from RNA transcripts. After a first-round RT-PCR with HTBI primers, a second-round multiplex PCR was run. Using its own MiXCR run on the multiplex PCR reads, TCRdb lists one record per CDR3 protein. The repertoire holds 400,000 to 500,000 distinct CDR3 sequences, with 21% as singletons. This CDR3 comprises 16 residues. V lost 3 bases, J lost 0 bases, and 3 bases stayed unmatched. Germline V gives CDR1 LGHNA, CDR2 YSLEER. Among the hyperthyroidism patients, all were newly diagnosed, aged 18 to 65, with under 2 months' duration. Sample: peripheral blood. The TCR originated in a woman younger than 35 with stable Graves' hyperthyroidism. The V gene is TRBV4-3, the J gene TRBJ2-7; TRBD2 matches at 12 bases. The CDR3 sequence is CASSQGLAGISYEQYF. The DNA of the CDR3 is TGCGCCAGCAGCCAGGGACTAGCGGGTATCTCCTACGAGCAGTACTTC.